The 17 T cell receptor beta chains presented below share a single source sample, sequenced in a study of cytomegalovirus exposure and HLA in healthy donors. The PCR had 60 Vbeta and 13 Jbeta primers. Generated by immunoSEQ multiplex PCR, the TCRdb table keeps only in-frame clones and is missing some. The sample carries 130,000 or so clones, about two thirds recorded once. Sequenced input: PBMCs. The source of these receptors is a man in his forties in good health and CMV-seropositive.

The V call is TRBV19, the J call TRBJ1-2; D gene ambiguous. V lost 1 base, J lost 8 bases, and 8 bases lay in between. The CDR3 loop spans 12 amino acids. The germline V gene has CDR1 LNHDA and CDR2 SQIVND (reference sequence). The CDR3 coding sequence is TGTGCCAGTAGTATAGGAAGCAAAGGCTACACCTTC. This gives the protein CASSIGSKGYTF.

This clone was found a few times. V is TRBV29-1 and J is TRBJ1-2, with 10 bases aligning to TRBD1. Germline V CDR1 and CDR2: SQVTM, ANQGSEA. Trimming took 7 bases from V and 6 from J; bases not matched to a gene: 14. The CDR3 is 15 amino acids. The CDR3 region is CSGLTGGGLLDGYTF. In DNA, the CDR3 is TGCAGCGGTCTGACAGGGGGCGGTTTACTCGATGGCTACACCTTC.

J is TRBJ1-3 and V is TRBV28; D not resolved. In germline, CDR1 is MDHEN, CDR2 SYDVKM. Trimming left V 5 bases short and J 1 base short, with 9 bases between. The CDR3 consists of 14 residues. The CDR3 nucleotides are TGTGCCAGCAGTCCCTCGGGGTCTGGAAACACCATATATTTT. It encodes CASSPSGSGNTIYF.

In its sample, this clone was seen once. The genes are TRBV19 and TRBJ2-3; TRBD1 matches 7 bases. Germline V gives CDR1 LNHDA, CDR2 SQIVND (reference sequence). The CDR3 contains 15 residues. With 6 bases clipped from V and 0 bases from J, the junction kept 6 bases outside the gene matches. In DNA, the CDR3 is TGTGCCAGTAGCCTCCGGACAGGTAGCACAGATACGCAGTATTTT. This sequence encodes CASSLRTGSTDTQYF.

This clone was seen only once. The chain joins TRBV28 to TRBJ2-7; no reliable D call. The CDR3 is made up of 13 amino acids. The germline V gene encodes CDR1 MDHEN and CDR2 SYDVKM. V was cut by 4 bases and J by 2 bases, with 9 bases left in between. The CDR3 protein is CASSSYSTYEQYF. The CDR3 coding sequence is TGTGCCAGCAGTTCGTACTCTACCTACGAGCAGTACTTC.

This chain uses TRBV28 with TRBJ2-7, with D possibly TRBD1 on 7 matching bases. Germline CDR1 reads MDHEN; CDR2 reads SYDVKM. Trimming shortened V by 7 bases and J by 0 bases, and 13 bases separated the two germline ends. CDR3 length equals 14 residues. The CDR3 DNA is TGTGCCAGCACCGCAGGGGGGCCCTCCTACGAGCAGTACTTC. Its translation: CASTAGGPSYEQYF.

The chain employs TRBV6-6 and TRBJ1-1; possible D gene TRBD1, 6 bases. V was pared by 6 bases and J by 3 bases, with 14 bases between. This CDR3 is built from 14 residues. Per germline, CDR1 MNHNY and CDR2 SVGAGI (reference sequence). CDR3 DNA: TGTGCCAGCAGCAACAGGGAAACAGACACTGAAGCTTTCTTT. It codes for CASSNRETDTEAFF.

The chain joins TRBV30 to TRBJ1-1; 10 nucleotides align to TRBD1. The length of the CDR3 is 15 residues. V lost 5 bases and J lost 5; bases outside the gene matches: 11. CDR1 is GTSNPN and CDR2 is SVGIG in the germline V gene (reference sequence). CDR3 sequence reads: CAWVTGGVIGTEAFF. In DNA, the CDR3 is TGTGCCTGGGTGACAGGGGGCGTAATAGGAACTGAAGCTTTCTTT. Variable domain in full (rest from reference TRBV30 and TRBJ1-1): SQTIHQWPATLVQPVGSPLSLECTVEGTSNPNLYWYRQAAGRGLQLLFYSVGIGQISSEVPQNLSASRPQDRQFILSSKKLLLSDSGFYLCAWVTGGVIGTEAFFGQGTRLTVV.

As regards this clone: Since the CDR3 does not end with the conserved phenylalanine or tryptophan, this likely comes from a read error. This rearrangement joins TRBV29-1 to TRBJ2-7; possible D gene TRBD2, 5 bases. In germline, CDR1 is SQVTM, CDR2 ANQGSEA. The CDR3 extends over 15 amino acids. V dropped 6 bases and J dropped 0 bases, with 18 bases sitting between them. The DNA for the CDR3 is TGCAGCGTCCCGGACGGAACGGGAAACTCCTACGAGCAGTACCTC. Protein: CSVPDGTGNSYEQYL.

The V and J genes are TRBV7-9 and TRBJ2-7, with D tentatively TRBD1 (6 bases). Germline CDR1 SEHNR, CDR2 FQNEAQ (reference sequence). V lost 5 bases, J lost 7 bases, and 15 bases lay in between. This CDR3 has 13 amino acids. The CDR3 coding sequence is TGTGCCAGCAGCCCGGACAGTTTACGGGAGCAGTACTTC. This gives the protein CASSPDSLREQYF.

This sequence joins TRBV5-1 and TRBJ2-7; 12 nucleotides match TRBD1. Germline lookup yields CDR1 SGHRS and CDR2 YFSETQ. Trimming took 5 bases from V and 4 from J; bases not matched to a gene: 4. This CDR3 is built from 14 residues. The CDR3: CASRGQGAGYEQYF. The CDR3 bases are TGCGCCAGCAGGGGACAGGGGGCGGGATACGAGCAGTACTTC.

The chain links TRBV10-3 to TRBJ1-5, with D possibly being TRBD1 (6 bases). V lost 3 bases and J 4 bases, leaving 10 bases between the germline ends. The CDR3 spans 14 residues. Germline CDR1 is ENHRY and CDR2 is SYGVKD. CDR3 in DNA: TGTGCCATCAGTGAAGGACAGTTTAATCAGCCCCAGCATTTT. Amino acids: CAISEGQFNQPQHF.

The rearrangement links TRBV5-1 to TRBJ1-1; TRBD1 aligns across 8 bases. The CDR3 loop spans 14 amino acids. The V gene's germline CDR1 is SGHRS and CDR2 YFSETQ. The trim removed 7 bases at V and 1 base at J, leaving 6 bases unmatched. This CDR3 reads CASALDRGNTEAFF. The CDR3 DNA reads TGCGCCAGCGCTCTAGACAGGGGGAACACTGAAGCTTTCTTT.

This clone was observed a handful of times. V gene TRBV5-1 combines with J gene TRBJ1-2; TRBD1 might be the D (6 bases). This CDR3 spans 15 amino acids. Germline lookup yields CDR1 SGHRS and CDR2 YFSETQ. V shed 0 bases and J shed 7 bases, with 16 bases lying between them. CDR3 region: CASSLGGQRSGGYTF. Written as DNA, the CDR3 is TGCGCCAGCAGCTTGGGGGGACAACGATCGGGTGGCTACACCTTC. Based on the CDR3 plus reference TRBV5-1 and TRBJ1-2, the full variable domain is KAGVTQTPRYLIKTRGQQVTLSCSPISGHRSVSWYQQTPGQGLQFLFEYFSETQRNKGNFPGRFSGRQFSNSRSEMNVSTLELGDSALYLCASSLGGQRSGGYTFGSGTRLTVV.

The chain joins TRBV6-1 to TRBJ2-7, with a tentative D call TRBD2 (5 bases). This CDR3 has 13 residues. Between the trimmed V and J ends, which lost 3 bases and 3 bases, there was a span of 9 bases. CDR1 is MNHNS, CDR2 SASEGT, per germline. The CDR3 DNA reads as TGTGCCAGCAGTGAGGCCGGGAACTACGAGCAGTACTTC. Residues: CASSEAGNYEQYF.

This clone was counted a few times. The junction shows a germline mismatch at one end, possibly a read error. The chain links TRBV5-1 to TRBJ2-5, with TRBD1 identical over 7 bases. Germline CDR1 SGHRS, CDR2 YFSETQ. This CDR3 comprises 14 residues. CDR3 sequence (DNA): TGCGCCAGCAGCTCGACAGGGCAAAAAGAGACCCGGTACTTC. Translated: CASSSTGQKETRYF. Together with reference TRBV5-1 and TRBJ2-5, the CDR3 gives the full variable domain: KAGVTQTPRYLIKTRGQQVTLSCSPISGHRSVSWYQQTPGQGLQFLFEYFSETQRNKGNFPGRFSGRQFSNSRSEMNVSTLELGDSALYLCASSSTGQKETRYFGPGTRLLVL.

Notes on this clone: This same CDR3 is encoded by further DNA sequences in the sample. This sequence joins TRBV27 and TRBJ2-7, with 10 bases lining up with TRBD1. The CDR3 loop spans 14 amino acids. J lost 0 bases, V lost 6 bases, and 2 bases had no gene match. Germline CDR1 reads MNHEY; CDR2 reads SMNVEV (reference sequence). The CDR3 nucleotides read TGTGCCAGCAGCAGGACAGGGGGCTCCTACGAGCAGTACTTC. This sequence encodes CASSRTGGSYEQYF.